This T cell receptor (beta chain) was recorded in a study of T cells in Graves' hyperthyroidism and ophthalmopathy. This clonotype was recorded at least ten times. CDR1 and CDR2 from the germline V gene are SEHNR and FQNEAQ (reference sequence). The V and J ends lost 0 bases and 3 bases respectively, with 14 bases between them. The CDR3 is 16 amino acids. RNA transcripts were the template for amplifying TCR beta CDR3 regions. Using the HTBI primer set, a first-round RT-PCR was run on the TCR CDR3. A single record per CDR3 protein comes from TCRdb applying MiXCR to the multiplex PCR reads. The table records hundreds of thousands of distinct CDR3 sequences, roughly 15% of them present only once.

Sequenced input: blood. The gene calls are TRBV7-9 and TRBJ1-2; tentatively, D is TRBD1 (5 bases). The sequence derives from a woman in her late teens or twenties with Graves' hyperthyroidism. This CDR3 reads CASSLATAGLDYGYTF. DNA for the CDR3: TGTGCCAGCAGCTTAGCTACTGCGGGACTGGACTATGGCTACACCTTC.